This T cell receptor (beta chain) was captured in a study of CD8 T cells in ankylosing spondylitis. This clonotype was observed a few times. The antigen remains undetermined. CDR3 length equals 17 residues. Germline CDR1 is SGHRS and CDR2 is YFSETQ. J gave up 4 bases and V 3 bases, and 6 bases lay outside the gene matches. General study findings and limits: Roughly eight highly homologous variants made up a TCR beta motif that seemed to typify ankylosing spondylitis blood.

TCRdb itself ran the 5' RACE reads through MiXCR, one entry per CDR3 protein. The sample includes around 440,000 distinct CDR3 sequences, under 20% of them seen just once. The gene calls are TRBV5-1 and TRBJ2-5; the match to TRBD2 covers 16 bases. Sequencing was performed on blood, either unsorted or a sorted T cell fraction (not recorded which). This receptor was identified in a male donor with ankylosing spondylitis. The CDR3 nucleotides read TGCGCCAGCAGCTGGGGACTAGCGGGAGGGAAGTCAGAGACCCAGTACTTC. Protein: CASSWGLAGGKSETQYF.